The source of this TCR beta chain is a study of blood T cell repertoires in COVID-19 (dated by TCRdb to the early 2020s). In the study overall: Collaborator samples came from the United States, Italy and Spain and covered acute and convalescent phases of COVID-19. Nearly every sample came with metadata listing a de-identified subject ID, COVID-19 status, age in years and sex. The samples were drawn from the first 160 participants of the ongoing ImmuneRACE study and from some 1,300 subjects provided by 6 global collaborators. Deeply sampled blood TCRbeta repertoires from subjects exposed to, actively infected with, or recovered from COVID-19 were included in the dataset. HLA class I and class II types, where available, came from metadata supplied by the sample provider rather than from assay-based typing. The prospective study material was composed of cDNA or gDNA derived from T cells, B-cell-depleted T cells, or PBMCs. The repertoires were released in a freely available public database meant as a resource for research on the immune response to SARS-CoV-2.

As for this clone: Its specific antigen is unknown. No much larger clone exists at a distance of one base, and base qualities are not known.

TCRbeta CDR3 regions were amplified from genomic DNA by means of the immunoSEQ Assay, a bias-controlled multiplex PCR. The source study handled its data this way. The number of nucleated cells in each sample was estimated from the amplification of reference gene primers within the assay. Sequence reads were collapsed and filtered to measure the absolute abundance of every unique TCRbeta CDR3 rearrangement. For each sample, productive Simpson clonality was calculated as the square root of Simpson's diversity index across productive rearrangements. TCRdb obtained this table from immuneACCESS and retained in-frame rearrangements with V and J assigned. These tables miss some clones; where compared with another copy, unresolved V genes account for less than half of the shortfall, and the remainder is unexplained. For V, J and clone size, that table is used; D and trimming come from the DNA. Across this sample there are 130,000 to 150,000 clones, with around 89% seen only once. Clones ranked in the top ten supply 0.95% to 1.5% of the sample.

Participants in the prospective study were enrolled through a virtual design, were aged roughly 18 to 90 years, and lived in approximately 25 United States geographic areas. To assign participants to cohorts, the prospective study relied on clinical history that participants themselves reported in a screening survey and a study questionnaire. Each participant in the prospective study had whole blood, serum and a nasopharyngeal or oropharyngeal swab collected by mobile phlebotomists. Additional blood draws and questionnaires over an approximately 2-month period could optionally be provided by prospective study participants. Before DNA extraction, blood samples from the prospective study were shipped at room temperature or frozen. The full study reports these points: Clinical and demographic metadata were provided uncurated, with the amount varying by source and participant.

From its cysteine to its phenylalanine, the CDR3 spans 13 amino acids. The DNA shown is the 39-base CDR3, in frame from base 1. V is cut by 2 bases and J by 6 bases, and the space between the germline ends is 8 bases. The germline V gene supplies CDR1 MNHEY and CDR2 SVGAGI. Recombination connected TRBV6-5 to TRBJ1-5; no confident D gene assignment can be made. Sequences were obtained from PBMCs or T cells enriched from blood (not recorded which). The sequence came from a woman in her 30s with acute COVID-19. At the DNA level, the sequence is TGTGCCAGCAGTTACGATCCAGGTCAGCCCCAGCATTTT. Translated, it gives CASSYDPGQPQHF.